These 10 T cell receptor beta chains originate from one sample sequenced in a study of cytomegalovirus exposure and HLA in healthy donors. The study ran its PCR with 60 Vbeta and 13 Jbeta primers. Clones were read by immunoSEQ multiplex PCR, and TCRdb kept only the in-frame ones, dropping some. The profile shows 150,000 to 200,000 clones, around 80% of them singletons. Sample: PBMCs. These TCRs come from a woman aged 50 to 65 in good health and CMV-seronegative.

The rearrangement uses TRBV5-1 and TRBJ2-3; 8 bases line up with TRBD2. Trimming cost V 0 bases and J 8 bases; bases outside gene matches: 8. This CDR3 region has 15 residues. In germline, CDR1 is SGHRS, CDR2 YFSETQ. In nucleotides, the CDR3 is TGCGCCAGCAGCTTGGAGGGAGCGGGGGCTGCTACGCAGTATTTT. It yields the protein CASSLEGAGAATQYF.

The chain links TRBV9 to TRBJ1-2, with 8 positions matching TRBD1. This CDR3 comprises 15 residues. V shed 0 bases, J shed 5 bases, and the junction held 6 bases outside the gene matches. Germline V gives CDR1 SGDLS, CDR2 YYNGEE. DNA of the CDR3: TGTGCCAGCAGCGTAGGGACAGGGAAAGGGTATGGCTACACCTTC. Its protein is CASSVGTGKGYGYTF. Full variable domain (rest looked up from reference TRBV9 and TRBJ1-2): DSGVTQTPKHLITATGQRVTLRCSPRSGDLSVYWYQQSLDQGLQFLIQYYNGEERAKGNILERFSAQQFPDLHSELNLSSLELGDSALYFCASSVGTGKGYGYTFGSGTRLTVV.

The chain links TRBV18 to TRBJ2-1; D gene unclear. The CDR3 length is 14 residues. Germline assignment: CDR1 KGHSH and CDR2 LQKENI. V dropped 0 bases and J dropped 12 bases, with 15 bases sitting between them. The CDR3 region has the DNA TGTGCCAGCTCACCACCGGAGCGAATCCCTTCGCAGTTCTTC. Protein: CASSPPERIPSQFF. Full variable domain (rest looked up from reference TRBV18 and TRBJ2-1): NAGVMQNPRHLVRRRGQEARLRCSPMKGHSHVYWYRQLPEEGLKFMVYLQKENIIDESGMPKERFSAEFPKEGPSILRIQQVVRGDSAAYFCASSPPERIPSQFFGPGTRLTVL.

The chain recombines TRBV27 with TRBJ1-1; TRBD1 matches at 7 bases. Per germline, CDR1 MNHEY and CDR2 SMNVEV (reference sequence). This CDR3 region has 15 residues. The J segment lost 5 bases and the V segment lost 9 bases, leaving 15 bases of the junction unmatched. The DNA for the CDR3 is TGTGCCAGTCCTCCCAGGGGGGCCAAAACTACTGAAGCTTTCTTT. The encoded protein is CASPPRGAKTTEAFF.

The rearrangement joins TRBV28 to TRBJ2-3; D is perhaps TRBD2 (5 bases). The CDR3 is 17 amino acids. Trimming cost V 7 bases and J 3 bases, with 23 bases left between them. CDR1 and CDR2 from the germline V gene are MDHEN and SYDVKM. CDR3 in amino acids: CASTLLEMAGRTDTQYF. Written as DNA, the CDR3 is TGTGCCAGCACCCTACTGGAGATGGCGGGTCGGACAGATACGCAGTATTTT.

To note about this clone: This specimen includes other DNA sequences encoding the same CDR3. The chain combines TRBV27 with TRBJ2-1, with TRBD1 matching over 8 bases. The V segment lost 5 bases and the J segment 4 bases; nucleotides outside the gene matches: 1. The CDR3 has 13 residues. The germline gives CDR1 MNHEY, CDR2 SMNVEV (reference sequence). As DNA, the CDR3 is TGTGCCAGCAGTAGGACAGGGTACAATGAGCAGTTCTTC. Translating gives CASSRTGYNEQFF.

V is TRBV5-4 and J is TRBJ1-1; perhaps TRBD1 as D (5 bases). Per germline, CDR1 SGHNT and CDR2 YYREEE (reference sequence). V was trimmed by 0 bases and J by 1 base, leaving 7 bases between them. CDR3 size: 14 residues. In DNA, the CDR3 is TGTGCCAGCAGCTTGGAACAGGCGAACACTGAAGCTTTCTTT. Encoded protein: CASSLEQANTEAFF.

The chain combines TRBV18 with TRBJ2-1; 7 bases fit TRBD1. The CDR3 is 14 amino acids. Germline assignment: CDR1 KGHSH and CDR2 LQKENI. The trim removed 3 bases at V and 5 bases at J, leaving 4 bases unmatched. The CDR3 spells CASSPGQTDNEQFF. CDR3 DNA: TGTGCCAGCTCACCGGGACAGACAGACAATGAGCAGTTCTTC.

Notes on this clone: The junction and the germline gene differ at one end; a read error may be behind it. The J gene is TRBJ2-1, the V gene TRBV7-7; maybe TRBD1 (5 bases). The CDR3 totals 13 residues. CDR1 is SSHAT, CDR2 FNYEAQ, per germline (reference sequence). The CDR3 sequence is CASSLVQDNEQFF. The DNA for the CDR3 is TGTGCTAGCAGCTTAGTACAGGACAATGAGCAGTTCTTC.

The rearrangement links TRBV7-6 to TRBJ2-1; D is possibly TRBD2 (6 bases). Trimming shortened V by 5 bases and J by 2 bases, and 10 bases separated the two germline ends. CDR1 is SGHVS and CDR2 is FNYEAQ in the germline V gene. The CDR3 totals 14 residues. The CDR3 nucleotides read TGTGCCAGCAGCCCCCGGGGGACCTACAATGAGCAGTTCTTC. Translated, it gives CASSPRGTYNEQFF.